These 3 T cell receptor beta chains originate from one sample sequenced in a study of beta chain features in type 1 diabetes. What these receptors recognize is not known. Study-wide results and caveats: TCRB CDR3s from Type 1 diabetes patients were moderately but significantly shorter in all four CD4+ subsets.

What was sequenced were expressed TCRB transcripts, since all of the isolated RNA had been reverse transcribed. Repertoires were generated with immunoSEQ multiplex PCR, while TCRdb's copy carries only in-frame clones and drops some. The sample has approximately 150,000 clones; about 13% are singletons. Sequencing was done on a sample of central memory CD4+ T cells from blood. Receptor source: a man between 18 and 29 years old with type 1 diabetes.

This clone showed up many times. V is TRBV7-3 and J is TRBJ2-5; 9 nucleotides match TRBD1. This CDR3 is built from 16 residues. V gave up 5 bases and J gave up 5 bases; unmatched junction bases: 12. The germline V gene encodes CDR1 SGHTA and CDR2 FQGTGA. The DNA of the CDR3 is TGTGCCAGCAGCCCCCGAGGGACAGGGCGTGGGGAGACCCAGTACTTC. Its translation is CASSPRGTGRGETQYF. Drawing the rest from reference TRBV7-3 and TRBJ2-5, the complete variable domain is GAGVSQTPSNKVTEKGKYVELRCDPISGHTALYWYRQSLGQGPEFLIYFQGTGAADDSGLPNDRFFAVRPEGSVSTLKIQRTERGDSAVYLCASSPRGTGRGETQYFGPGTRLLVL.

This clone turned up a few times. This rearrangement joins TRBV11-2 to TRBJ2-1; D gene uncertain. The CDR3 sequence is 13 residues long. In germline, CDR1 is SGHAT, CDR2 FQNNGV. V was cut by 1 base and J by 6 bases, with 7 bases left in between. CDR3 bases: TGTGCCAGCAGCTTAGGACTCAGCAATGAGCAGTTCTTC. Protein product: CASSLGLSNEQFF.

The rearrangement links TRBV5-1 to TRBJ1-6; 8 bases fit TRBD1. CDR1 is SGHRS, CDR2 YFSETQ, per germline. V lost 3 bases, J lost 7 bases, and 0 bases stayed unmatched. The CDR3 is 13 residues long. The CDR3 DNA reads TGCGCCAGCAGCTGGGACAGGAATTCACCCCTCCACTTT. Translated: CASSWDRNSPLHF.